The sequence of this T cell receptor beta chain was determined in a study of siplizumab effects on memory and regulatory T cells. Repertoires were generated with immunoSEQ multiplex PCR, while TCRdb's copy carries only in-frame clones and drops some. The table includes about 110,000 clones, about 91% detected once. There are a few counts of this clone. The antigen is unknown. Findings and caveats of the study: Confirmatory evidence of suppressive function in proliferating siplizumab-culture Tregs was not obtained. Naive T cells appeared more varied than memory cells and looked like key alloresponse contributors.

Germline V gene lookup returns CDR1 MNHNY and CDR2 SVGAGI (reference sequence). The length of the CDR3 is 15 residues. Trimming stripped 0 bases from V and 0 bases from J, with 9 bases between. This rearrangement joins TRBV6-6 to TRBJ2-7, with D maybe TRBD2 (6 bases). The sequence was collected from a human donor in good health. The sequencing sample was made of Tregs sorted from blood. CDR3 bases: TGTGCCAGCAGTTACTCGACGGGGGTCTCCTACGAGCAGTACTTC. Translated: CASSYSTGVSYEQYF.